This TCR beta chain was obtained from a study of regulatory T cells in long-lasting Graves disease. Sample time point: persistent/refractory GD, antithyroid drugs over 5 years with positive TRAb. Extracted RNA from PBMCs served as the source of the TCR library. This clonotype was recorded a few times. TCR beta libraries were built with iRepertoire HTBI primers and Arm-PCR of CDR3 regions. Using its own MiXCR run on the multiplex PCR reads, TCRdb lists one record per CDR3 protein. The sample has roughly 430,000 distinct CDR3 sequences; 21% are singletons. This specimen was peripheral blood mononuclear cells (PBMCs), taken when the disease was refractory, from a patient treated with antithyroid drugs. This receptor was obtained from a female donor with Graves disease.

This CDR3 reads CASSLNPGGNEQFF. CDR3 bases: TGTGCCAGCAGCCTGAACCCAGGGGGGAATGAGCAGTTCTTC. The chain carries TRBV7-9 and TRBJ2-1; TRBD1 might be the D (7 bases). This CDR3 region has 14 residues. V was pared by 5 bases and J by 7 bases, with 15 bases between. Germline CDR1 and CDR2: SEHNR and FQNEAQ (reference sequence). Full variable domain (missing parts from reference TRBV7-9 and TRBJ2-1): DTGVSQNPRHKITKRGQNVTFRCDPISEHNRLYWYRQTLGQGPEFLTYFQNEAQLEKSRLLSDRFSAERPKGSFSTLEIQRTEQGDSAMYLCASSLNPGGNEQFFGPGTRLTVL.